This T cell receptor beta chain was sequenced during a study of OX40 agonist ivuxolimab in advanced cancers. This clone turned up a few times. CDR3 length equals 13 residues. The germline CDR1 and CDR2 sequences are GTSNPN and SVGIG (reference sequence). The V gene lost 0 bases and the J gene lost 4 bases, with 7 bases spanning the gap. TCRdb's copy holds only in-frame clones and misses some; the assay was immunoSEQ multiplex PCR. This table holds 20,000 to 30,000 clones, around 80% found once. The rearrangement uses TRBV30 and TRBJ1-5; D might be TRBD1 (5 bases). This material consisted of CD4+ or CD8+ T cells sorted from blood, taken in a trial of the OX40 agonist ivuxolimab. This receptor was identified in an adult with an advanced solid tumor such as melanoma, head and neck, liver or kidney cancer. The CDR3 loop reads CAWSVGLNQPQHF. CDR3 sequence (DNA): TGTGCCTGGAGTGTGGGACTGAATCAGCCCCAGCATTTT.